This T cell receptor beta chain appears in the sequencing data of a study of spatial heterogeneity in lung cancer (dated by TCRdb to between 2019 and 2020). General notes on the study: More beta-chain than alpha-chain transcripts were consistently detected, likely reflecting higher beta-chain transcript abundance. In the raw uncorrected reads, each unique combination of TCR and UMI appeared on average more than ten times. TCR alpha and beta repertoires were quantitatively compared across multiple tumor regions, matched nontumor lung and blood in non-small cell lung cancer. TCR repertoire features were related to nonsynonymous mutation counts determined by whole-exome sequencing of tumor tissue. Both alpha and beta chains were TCR-sequenced in samples taken at surgery, namely 220 tumor regions, 62 to 70 matched nontumor lung samples and around 53 PBMC samples. The investigation overall reported the following: Confirming at a functional level the hypothesis that regional TCRs recognize regional mutations was considered to require additional single-cell paired TCR alpha and beta sequencing. Ubiquitous expanded tumor TCRs were found in blood more often at tumor resection than at routine follow-up.

The CDR3 sequence holds 19 residues, the cysteine and phenylalanine included. Just CDR3 DNA is preserved here, 57 bases in frame from base 1. V is trimmed back by 0 bases and J by 4 bases, and the junction contains 12 bases that no gene match accounts for. Receptor libraries were prepared by 5' RACE. These reads were obtained on a NextSeq 500. In the TCR library protocol, a unique molecular identifier was attached to each TCR cDNA molecule so that PCR and sequencing errors could be corrected. The original pipeline was this. TCR identification, UMI-based error correction and CDR3 extraction were performed with Decombinator tools. Expanded TCRs were defined as those above a frequency of 2 per 1,000, corresponding to the top 1% of the tumor frequency distribution. Renyi diversity was calculated using the R vegan package after each repertoire was subsampled 100 times to 5,000 TCRs. To build CDR3 similarity networks, amino acid triplet string-kernel similarity was used, and CDR3s were connected when their pairwise similarity was above 0.82. TCRdb reanalyzed the raw reads on its own, using fastp at Q25 for trimming and MiXCR for clone calling, and kept in-frame beta chains. Rows with a matching CDR3 protein are joined into one entry that keeps the most common DNA and genes. It is TCRdb's table, rather than the study itself, that gives the V and J calls and clone size. For this sample there are 10,000 to 12,000 distinct CDR3 sequences; roughly 6% appear just once. More than 20% of the sample is in the top ten clones.

Relative to its sample, this clonotype is medium-sized (0.01 to 0.1%). Its target antigen remains unknown. There are no base qualities to consult, and no much larger clone falls within one base. Explained via the paper, the time point label denotes: sample taken at primary tumor resection. For TCR sequencing, whole RNA was extracted from tumor and nontumor lung tissue, or from cryopreserved PBMC samples, and no cell sorting was done. Donors were about 70 patients with early-stage, untreated non-small cell lung cancer from the lung TRACERx cohort. Patients were selected for TCR sequencing only if sufficient RNA was available from at least two tumor regions.

The rearranged segments are TRBV23-1 and TRBJ1-5, and 10 junction bases match TRBD1. TRBV23-1 belongs to the ORF category, with a function that is uncertain. The sequence was collected from a male donor with early-stage non-small cell lung cancer. The sequencing used PBMCs, collected at surgery. The CDR3 region has the sequence CASSQSTGGAVTNNQPQHF. The DNA sequence is given as TGCGCCAGCAGTCAATCGACAGGGGGCGCGGTCACCAATAATCAGCCCCAGCATTTT.